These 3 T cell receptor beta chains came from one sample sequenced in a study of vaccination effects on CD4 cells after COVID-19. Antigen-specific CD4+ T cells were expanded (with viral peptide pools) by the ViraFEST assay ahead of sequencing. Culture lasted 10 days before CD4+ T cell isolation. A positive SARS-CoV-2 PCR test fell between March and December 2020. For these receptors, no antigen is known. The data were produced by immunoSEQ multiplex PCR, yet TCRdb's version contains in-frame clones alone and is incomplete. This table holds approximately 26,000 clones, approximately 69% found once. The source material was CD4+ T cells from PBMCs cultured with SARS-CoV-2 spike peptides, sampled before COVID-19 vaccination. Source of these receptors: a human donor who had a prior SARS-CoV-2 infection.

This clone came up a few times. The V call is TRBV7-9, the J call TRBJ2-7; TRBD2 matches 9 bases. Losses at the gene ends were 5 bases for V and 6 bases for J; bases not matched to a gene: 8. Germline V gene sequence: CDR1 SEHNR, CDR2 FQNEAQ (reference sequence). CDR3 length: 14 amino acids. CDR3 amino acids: CASSRSGRKTEQYF. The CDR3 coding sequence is TGTGCCAGCAGCCGAAGCGGGAGGAAGACCGAGCAGTACTTC.

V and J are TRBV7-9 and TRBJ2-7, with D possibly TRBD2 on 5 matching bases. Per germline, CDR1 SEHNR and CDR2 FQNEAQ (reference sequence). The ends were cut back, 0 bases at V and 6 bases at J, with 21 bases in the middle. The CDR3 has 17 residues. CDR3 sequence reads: CASSLAERTSRVGEQYF. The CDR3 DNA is TGTGCCAGCAGCTTAGCGGAGCGGACTTCCCGGGTCGGCGAGCAGTACTTC.

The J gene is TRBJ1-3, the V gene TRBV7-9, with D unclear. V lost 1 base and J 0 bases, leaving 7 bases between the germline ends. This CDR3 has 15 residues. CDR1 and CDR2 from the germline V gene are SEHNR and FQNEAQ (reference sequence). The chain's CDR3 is CASSLGLYSGNTIYF. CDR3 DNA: TGTGCCAGCAGCTTAGGATTATACTCTGGAAACACCATATATTTT.